Presented here are 2 T cell receptor beta chains from one specimen sequenced in a study of blood T cell repertoires in COVID-19. Data came from immunoSEQ multiplex PCR; TCRdb stores just in-frame clones and leaves some out. The repertoire holds hundreds of thousands of clones, with roughly 89% as singletons. Sequencing was carried out using peripheral blood. The receptors originated from a woman in her thirties with active or convalescent COVID-19.

Only a few counts were recorded for this clone. Written as DNA, the CDR3 is TGTGCCAGCAGGCCTTCAGGGGGATGGACTGAAGCTTTCTTT. Translating it yields CASRPSGGWTEAFF. The chain couples TRBV6-5 to TRBJ1-1; 7 positions match TRBD1. V lost 6 bases and J lost 5; bases outside the gene matches: 9. Germline V lookup: CDR1 MNHEY, CDR2 SVGAGI. This CDR3 region has 14 residues.

This chain joins TRBV7-8 and TRBJ2-5; D is perhaps TRBD2 (6 bases). The CDR3 length is 16 residues. CDR1 SGHVS and CDR2 FQNEAQ come from the germline V gene. With 5 bases removed from V and 4 bases from J, the gap between germline ends came to 20 bases. The CDR3 spells CASSPPGLERLETQYF. In DNA form, the CDR3 reads TGTGCCAGCAGCCCACCGGGACTGGAAAGGTTAGAGACCCAGTACTTC.